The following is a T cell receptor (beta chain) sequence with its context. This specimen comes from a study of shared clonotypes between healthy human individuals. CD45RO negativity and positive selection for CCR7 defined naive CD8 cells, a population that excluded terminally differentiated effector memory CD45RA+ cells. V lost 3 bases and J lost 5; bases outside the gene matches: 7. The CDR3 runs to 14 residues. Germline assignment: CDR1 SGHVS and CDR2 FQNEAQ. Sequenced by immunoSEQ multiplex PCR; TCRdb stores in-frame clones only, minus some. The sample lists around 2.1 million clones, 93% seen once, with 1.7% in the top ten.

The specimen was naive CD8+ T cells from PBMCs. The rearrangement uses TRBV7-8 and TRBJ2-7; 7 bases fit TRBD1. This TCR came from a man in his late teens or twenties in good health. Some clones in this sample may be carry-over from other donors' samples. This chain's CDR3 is CASSFRRGRDEQYF. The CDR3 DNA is TGTGCCAGCAGCTTTAGAAGGGGGCGCGACGAGCAGTACTTC.